The next 15 T cell receptor beta chains were all read from a single sample in a study of T cells after yellow fever vaccination (dated 2019 in TCRdb). The library came from 5' RACE. Instrument on record: Illumina HiSeq 2500. TCRdb itself trimmed the public reads at Q25 with fastp, ran MiXCR and retained productive beta chains. Every CDR3 protein is listed once, alongside the most common genes and DNA of its rows. This sample lists 620,000 or so distinct CDR3 sequences; 17% were detected once. Around 15% of the sample rests with the top ten. The treatment or condition label on this specimen signifies: live attenuated yellow fever vaccine strain. Source: PBMCs, taken 4 to 6 days after the first yellow fever vaccination. All receptors derive from a man younger than 35 who received the YFV17D yellow fever vaccine.

This clonotype was observed a few times. This rearrangement joins TRBV5-1 to TRBJ2-2; 12 nucleotides line up with TRBD2. There are 16 residues in the CDR3. Losses at the gene ends were 4 bases for V and 3 bases for J; bases not matched to a gene: 4. Germline loops: CDR1 SGHRS, CDR2 YFSETQ. CDR3 loop: CASSPSGGAYTGELFF. CDR3 DNA: TGCGCCAGCAGCCCTAGCGGGGGGGCCTACACCGGGGAGCTGTTTTTT.

This clonotype was seen a few times. J is TRBJ2-3 and V is TRBV7-9, with TRBD2 as a possible D gene (5 bases). CDR3 length equals 15 residues. The V and J ends lost 2 bases and 5 bases respectively, with 14 bases between them. CDR1 and CDR2 (germline): SEHNR, FQNEAQ (reference sequence). The CDR3 region has the DNA TGTGCCAGCAGCTTAAAAGGCGGGTCCGGAGATACGCAGTATTTT. It translates to CASSLKGGSGDTQYF.

Only a few counts were recorded for this clonotype. This chain links TRBV11-3 with TRBJ2-7; 9 nucleotides align to TRBD1. The trim removed 6 bases at V and 1 base at J, leaving 4 bases unmatched. CDR1 SGHNT and CDR2 YENEEA come from the germline V gene. The length of the CDR3 is 14 residues. The CDR3 nucleotides read TGTGCCAGCAGGCCCGGGACAGGGTCCTACGAGCAGTACGTC. Protein: CASRPGTGSYEQYV.

This clonotype was recorded a few times. Germline and junction disagree at one end, which may indicate a read error. The CDR3 nucleotides are TGCGCCAGCAGCCAAGTAAAGGCGGGGTCCCTCTCCTCCGAGCAGTACTTC. Residues: CASSQVKAGSLSSEQYF. V and J are TRBV4-3 and TRBJ2-7, with D possibly matching TRBD2 (6 bases). CDR1 LGHNA and CDR2 YSLEER come from the germline V gene. This CDR3 comprises 17 residues.

The rearrangement joins TRBV14 to TRBJ2-5; D is tentatively TRBD1 or TRBD2 (6 bases each). Germline CDR1 SGHDN, CDR2 FVKESK. Trimming took off 1 base at V and 5 bases at J, with 14 bases between the two ends. The CDR3 length is 15 residues. The CDR3 here is CASSQALGGQETQYF. The CDR3 nucleotides are TGTGCCAGCAGCCAAGCGCTGGGGGGCCAGGAGACCCAGTACTTC.

Details on this clonotype: Sequence at one end of the junction differs from germline and may be a read error. The chain is built from TRBV7-2 and TRBJ1-5, with D hard to call. Germline loops: CDR1 SGHTA, CDR2 FQGNSA. CDR3 length: 15 residues. The CDR3 nucleotides read TGTGCCAGCAGCTTAATCCCCACCGACAATCAGCTCCAGCATTTT. Protein: CASSLIPTDNQLQHF.

V gene TRBV7-3 combines with J gene TRBJ2-5; TRBD1 matches at 8 bases. Germline lookup yields CDR1 SGHTA and CDR2 FQGTGA. J was trimmed by 5 bases and V by 3 bases; bases with no gene match: 11. This CDR3 is 16 amino acids long. In DNA form, the CDR3 reads TGTGCCAGCAGCTTCGACGGGGACAGGCGTAGGGAGACCCAGTACTTC. Amino acids: CASSFDGDRRRETQYF.

A few counts support this clonotype. This chain connects TRBV7-2 to TRBJ1-5, with 10 bases fitting TRBD1. With V trimmed by 5 bases and J by 6 bases, 4 bases remained unmatched. The CDR3 extends over 14 amino acids. Germline V lookup: CDR1 SGHTA, CDR2 FQGNSA. CDR3 nucleotides: TGTGCCAGCAGCCTGACAGGGGGCGGTCAGCCCCAGCATTTT. Protein sequence: CASSLTGGGQPQHF. The full variable domain, rest sourced from reference TRBV7-2 and TRBJ1-5, is GAGVSQSPSNKVTEKGKDVELRCDPISGHTALYWYRQSLGQGLEFLIYFQGNSAPDKSGLPSDRFSAERTGGSVSTLTIQRTQQEDSAVYLCASSLTGGGQPQHFGDGTRLSIL.

This chain uses TRBV29-1 with TRBJ2-6, with 7 bases aligning to TRBD1. From germline, CDR1 is SQVTM and CDR2 ANQGSEA. After removal of 7 bases from V and 1 base from J, the junction contained 22 bases not matched to a gene. This CDR3 comprises 20 residues. CDR3 loop: CSALGGSEGEGLSGANVLTF. Written as DNA, the CDR3 is TGCAGCGCTTTAGGGGGCAGCGAGGGTGAGGGCCTTTCTGGGGCCAACGTCCTGACTTTC.

This clonotype has at least ten counts. The chain employs TRBV7-9 and TRBJ2-7, with 11 positions matching TRBD1. The junction had 1 base not matched to a gene; V was cut back by 4 bases and J by 5 bases. This CDR3 comprises 13 residues. Per the germline V gene, CDR1 is SEHNR and CDR2 is FQNEAQ (reference sequence). CDR3 in amino acids: CASSWTGGDEQYF. CDR3 bases: TGTGCCAGCAGCTGGACAGGGGGCGACGAGCAGTACTTC.

This clonotype was counted a few times. The chain is built from TRBV6-2 or TRBV6-3 and TRBJ2-7, with unresolved D. The CDR3 runs to 13 residues. Trimming removed 0 bases from V and 3 bases from J, with 6 bases in between. Germline V lookup: CDR1 MNHEY, CDR2 SVGEGT. The CDR3 sequence: CASSYSLDYEQYF. CDR3 bases: TGTGCCAGCAGTTACTCTCTGGACTACGAGCAGTACTTC.

As concerns this clonotype: A read error may produce the germline difference seen at one junction end. The chain carries TRBV7-7 and TRBJ2-6; unclear D gene. Germline assignment: CDR1 SSHAT and CDR2 FNYEAQ (reference sequence). The CDR3 sequence is 14 residues long. This chain's CDR3 is CASSHSPGANVLTF. The DNA for the CDR3 is TGTGCTAGCAGCCACTCGCCTGGGGCCAACGTCCTGACTTTC.

This clonotype was seen only a few times. The chain recombines TRBV12-3 or TRBV12-4 with TRBJ1-1; 8 bases agree with TRBD1. The CDR3 has 15 residues. V was clipped by 6 bases and J by 0 bases; unmatched bases: 6. Written as DNA, the CDR3 is TGTGCCAGCAGAGCAAACAGGGGGTTGAACACTGAAGCTTTCTTT. Residues: CASRANRGLNTEAFF.

The chain joins TRBV7-9 to TRBJ1-1, with D unresolved. The V end was cut by 3 bases, the J end by 4 bases, with 9 bases between. Germline CDR1 and CDR2: SEHNR and FQNEAQ (reference sequence). CDR3 length equals 13 residues. CDR3 nucleotide sequence: TGTGCCAGCAGCTTCTATAGGTCCACTGAAGCTTTCTTT. Amino acids: CASSFYRSTEAFF.

The genes are TRBV4-1 and TRBJ2-5; TRBD2 is a possible D gene (6 bases). Per germline, CDR1 MGHRA and CDR2 YSYEKL. The CDR3 has 18 residues. V was pared by 2 bases and J by 3 bases, with 22 bases between. The CDR3 region is CASSQHLGTRDSKETQYF. The CDR3 DNA sequence: TGCGCCAGCAGCCAACATCTTGGAACCCGGGACTCAAAAGAGACCCAGTACTTC.